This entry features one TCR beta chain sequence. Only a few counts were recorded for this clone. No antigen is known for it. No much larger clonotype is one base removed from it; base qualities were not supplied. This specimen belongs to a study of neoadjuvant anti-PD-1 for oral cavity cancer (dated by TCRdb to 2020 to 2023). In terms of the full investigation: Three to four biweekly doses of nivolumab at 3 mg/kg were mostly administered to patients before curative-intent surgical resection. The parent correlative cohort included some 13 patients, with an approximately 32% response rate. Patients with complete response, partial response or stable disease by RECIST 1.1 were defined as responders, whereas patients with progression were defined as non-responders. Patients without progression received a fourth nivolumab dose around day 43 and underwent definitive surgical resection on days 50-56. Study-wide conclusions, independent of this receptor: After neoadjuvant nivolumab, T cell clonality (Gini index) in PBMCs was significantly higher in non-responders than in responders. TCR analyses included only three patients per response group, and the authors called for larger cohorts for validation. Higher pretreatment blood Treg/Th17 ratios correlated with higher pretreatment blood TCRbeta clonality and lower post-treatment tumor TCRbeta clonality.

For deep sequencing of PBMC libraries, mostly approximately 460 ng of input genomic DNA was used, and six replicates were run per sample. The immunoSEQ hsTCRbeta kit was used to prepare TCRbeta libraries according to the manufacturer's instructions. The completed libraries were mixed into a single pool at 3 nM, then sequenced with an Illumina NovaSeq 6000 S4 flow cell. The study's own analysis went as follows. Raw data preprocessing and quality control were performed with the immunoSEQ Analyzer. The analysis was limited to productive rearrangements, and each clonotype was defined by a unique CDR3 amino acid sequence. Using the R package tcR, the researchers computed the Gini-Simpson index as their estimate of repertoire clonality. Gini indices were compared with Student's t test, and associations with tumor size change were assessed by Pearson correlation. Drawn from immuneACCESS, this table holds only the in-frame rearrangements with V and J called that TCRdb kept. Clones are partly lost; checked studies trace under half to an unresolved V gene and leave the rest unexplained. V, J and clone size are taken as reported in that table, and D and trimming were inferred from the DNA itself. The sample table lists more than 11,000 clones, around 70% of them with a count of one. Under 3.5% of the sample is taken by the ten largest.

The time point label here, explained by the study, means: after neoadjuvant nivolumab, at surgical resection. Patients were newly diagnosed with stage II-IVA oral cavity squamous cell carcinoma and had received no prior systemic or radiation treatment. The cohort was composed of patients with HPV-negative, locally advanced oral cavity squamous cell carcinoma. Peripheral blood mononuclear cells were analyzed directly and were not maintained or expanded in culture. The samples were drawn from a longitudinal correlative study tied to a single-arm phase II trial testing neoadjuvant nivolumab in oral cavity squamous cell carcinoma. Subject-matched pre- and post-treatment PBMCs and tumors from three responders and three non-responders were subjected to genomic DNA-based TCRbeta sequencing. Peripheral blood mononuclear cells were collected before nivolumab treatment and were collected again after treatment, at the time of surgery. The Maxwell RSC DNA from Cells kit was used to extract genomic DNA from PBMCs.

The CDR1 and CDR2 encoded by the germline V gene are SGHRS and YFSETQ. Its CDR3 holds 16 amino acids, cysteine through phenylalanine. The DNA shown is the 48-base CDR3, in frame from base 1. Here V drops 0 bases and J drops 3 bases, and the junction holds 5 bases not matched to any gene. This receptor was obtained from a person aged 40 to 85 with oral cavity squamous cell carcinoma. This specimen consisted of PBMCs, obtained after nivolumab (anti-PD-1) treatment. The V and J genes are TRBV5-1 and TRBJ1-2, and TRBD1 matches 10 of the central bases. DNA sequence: TGCGCCAGCAGCTTGGGACAGGGGGCAGGTGACTATGGCTACACCTTC. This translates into CASSLGQGAGDYGYTF.